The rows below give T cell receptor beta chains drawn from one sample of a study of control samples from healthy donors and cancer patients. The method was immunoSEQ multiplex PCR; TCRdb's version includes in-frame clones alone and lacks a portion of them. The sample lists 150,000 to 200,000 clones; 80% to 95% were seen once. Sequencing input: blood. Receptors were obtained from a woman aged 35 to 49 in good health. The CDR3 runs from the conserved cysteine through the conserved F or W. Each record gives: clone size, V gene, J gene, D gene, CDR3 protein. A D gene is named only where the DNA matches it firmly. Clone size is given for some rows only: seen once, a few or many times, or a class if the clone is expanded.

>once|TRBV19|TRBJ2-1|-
CASSPFLGNEQFF
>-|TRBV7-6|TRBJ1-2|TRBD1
CASSLGDSYGYTF
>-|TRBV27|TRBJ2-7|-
CASSLRGALSYEQYF
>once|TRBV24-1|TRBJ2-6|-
CATSDYNSGANVLTF
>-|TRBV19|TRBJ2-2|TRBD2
CASSIPARGFAGELFF
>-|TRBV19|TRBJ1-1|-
CASSHSNRNTEAFF
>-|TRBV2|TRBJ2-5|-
CASSEDGTPTQTQYF
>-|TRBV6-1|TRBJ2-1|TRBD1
CASSEFQGDSEQFF
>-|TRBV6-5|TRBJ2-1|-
CASSTGGPNEQFF
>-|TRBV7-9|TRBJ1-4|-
CASSLGGSNEKLFF
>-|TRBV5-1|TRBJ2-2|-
CASSLIPPGELFF
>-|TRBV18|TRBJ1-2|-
CASSPAQGSYTF
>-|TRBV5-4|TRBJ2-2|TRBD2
CASSFVAGGYTGELFF
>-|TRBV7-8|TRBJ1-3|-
CASSLGGLGGNTIYF
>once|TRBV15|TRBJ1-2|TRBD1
CATSRDLGTGYGYTF
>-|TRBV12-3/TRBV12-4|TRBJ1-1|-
CASSPGVTEAFF
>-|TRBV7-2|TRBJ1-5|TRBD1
CASSPGQGMNQPQHF
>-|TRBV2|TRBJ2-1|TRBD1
CASSRDREGDEQFF
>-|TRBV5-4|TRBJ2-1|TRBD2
CASSPTSGGGVHEQFF
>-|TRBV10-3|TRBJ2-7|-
CAISDQGPSYEQYF
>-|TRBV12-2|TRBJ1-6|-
CASRPARFYNSPLHF
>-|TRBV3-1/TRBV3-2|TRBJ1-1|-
CASSQDQGNTEAFF
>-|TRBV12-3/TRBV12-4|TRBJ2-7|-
CASSFKKQYF
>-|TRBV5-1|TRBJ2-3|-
CASSFTGGSTDTQYF
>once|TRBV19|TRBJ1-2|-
CASTDAVGYTF
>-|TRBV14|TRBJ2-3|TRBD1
CASSQPTGGASDTQYF
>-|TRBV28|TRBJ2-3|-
CASSSLPDTQYF
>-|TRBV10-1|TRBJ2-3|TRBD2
CASSPAGGSKDTQYF
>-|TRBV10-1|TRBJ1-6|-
CASRIRVPLHF
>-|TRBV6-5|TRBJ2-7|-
CASFTAPGNEQYF
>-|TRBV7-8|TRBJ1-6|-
CASSLDTNSPLHF